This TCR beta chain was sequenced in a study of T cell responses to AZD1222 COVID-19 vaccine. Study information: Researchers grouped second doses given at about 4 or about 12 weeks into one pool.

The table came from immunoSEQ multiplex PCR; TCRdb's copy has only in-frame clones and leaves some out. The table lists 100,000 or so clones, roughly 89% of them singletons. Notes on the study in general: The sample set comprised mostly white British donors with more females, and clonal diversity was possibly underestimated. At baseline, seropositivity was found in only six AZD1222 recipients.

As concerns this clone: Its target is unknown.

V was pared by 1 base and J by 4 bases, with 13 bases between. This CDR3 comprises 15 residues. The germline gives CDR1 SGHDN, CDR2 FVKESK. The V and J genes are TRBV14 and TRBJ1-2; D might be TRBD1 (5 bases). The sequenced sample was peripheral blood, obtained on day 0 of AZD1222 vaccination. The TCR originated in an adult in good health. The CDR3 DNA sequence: TGTGCCAGCAGCCAAGGTGCGGGGGTAACCTATGGCTACACCTTC. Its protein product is CASSQGAGVTYGYTF.